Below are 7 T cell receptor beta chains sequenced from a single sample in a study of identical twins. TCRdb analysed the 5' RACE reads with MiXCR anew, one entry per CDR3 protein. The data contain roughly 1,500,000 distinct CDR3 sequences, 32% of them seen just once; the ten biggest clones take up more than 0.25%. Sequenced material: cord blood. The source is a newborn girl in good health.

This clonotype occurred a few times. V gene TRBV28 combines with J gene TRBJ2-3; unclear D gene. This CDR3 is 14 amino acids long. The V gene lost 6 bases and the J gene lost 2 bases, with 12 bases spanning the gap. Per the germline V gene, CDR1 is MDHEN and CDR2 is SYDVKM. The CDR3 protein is CASSTVPATDTQYF. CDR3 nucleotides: TGTGCCAGCAGCACCGTACCGGCCACAGATACGCAGTATTTT.

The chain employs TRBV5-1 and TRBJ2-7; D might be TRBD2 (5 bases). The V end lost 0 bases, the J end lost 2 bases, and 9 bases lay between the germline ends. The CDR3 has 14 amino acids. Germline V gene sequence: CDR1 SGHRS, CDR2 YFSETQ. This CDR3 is CASSLAHGAYEQYF. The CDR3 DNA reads TGCGCCAGCAGCTTGGCTCACGGGGCCTACGAGCAGTACTTC.

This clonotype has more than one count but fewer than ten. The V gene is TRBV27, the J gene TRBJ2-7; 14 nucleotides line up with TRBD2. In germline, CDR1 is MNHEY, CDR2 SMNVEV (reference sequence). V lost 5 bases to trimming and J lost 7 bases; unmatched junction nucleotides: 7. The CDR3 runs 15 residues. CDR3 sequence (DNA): TGTGCCAGCAGTCGACTAGCGGGGGGGCTCAATGAGCAGTACTTC. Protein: CASSRLAGGLNEQYF.

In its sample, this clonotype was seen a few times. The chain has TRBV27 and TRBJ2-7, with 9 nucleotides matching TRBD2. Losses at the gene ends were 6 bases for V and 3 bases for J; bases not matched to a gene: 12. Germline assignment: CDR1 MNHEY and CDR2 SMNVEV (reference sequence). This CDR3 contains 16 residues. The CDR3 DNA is TGTGCCAGCAGCCCGTCCCGACTAGCGGCTTACTACGAGCAGTACTTC. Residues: CASSPSRLAAYYEQYF.

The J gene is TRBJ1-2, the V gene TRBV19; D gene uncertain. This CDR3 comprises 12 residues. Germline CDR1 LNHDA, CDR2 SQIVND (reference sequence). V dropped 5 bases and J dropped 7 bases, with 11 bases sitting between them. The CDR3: CASSVGSSGYTF. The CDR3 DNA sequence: TGTGCCAGTAGTGTTGGTTCTTCTGGCTACACCTTC.

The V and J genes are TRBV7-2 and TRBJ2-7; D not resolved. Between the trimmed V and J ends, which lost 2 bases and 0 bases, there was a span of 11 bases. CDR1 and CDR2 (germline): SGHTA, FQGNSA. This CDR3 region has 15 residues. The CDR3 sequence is CASSLNTVSSYEQYF. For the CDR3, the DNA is TGTGCCAGCAGCTTAAACACAGTGAGCTCCTACGAGCAGTACTTC. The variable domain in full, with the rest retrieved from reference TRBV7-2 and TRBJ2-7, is GAGVSQSPSNKVTEKGKDVELRCDPISGHTALYWYRQSLGQGLEFLIYFQGNSAPDKSGLPSDRFSAERTGGSVSTLTIQRTQQEDSAVYLCASSLNTVSSYEQYFGPGTRLTVT.

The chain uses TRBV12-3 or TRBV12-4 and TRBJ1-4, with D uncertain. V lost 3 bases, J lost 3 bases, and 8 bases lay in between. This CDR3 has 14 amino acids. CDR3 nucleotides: TGTGCCAGCAGTTTCGATGGAGCTAATGAAAAACTGTTTTTT. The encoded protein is CASSFDGANEKLFF.